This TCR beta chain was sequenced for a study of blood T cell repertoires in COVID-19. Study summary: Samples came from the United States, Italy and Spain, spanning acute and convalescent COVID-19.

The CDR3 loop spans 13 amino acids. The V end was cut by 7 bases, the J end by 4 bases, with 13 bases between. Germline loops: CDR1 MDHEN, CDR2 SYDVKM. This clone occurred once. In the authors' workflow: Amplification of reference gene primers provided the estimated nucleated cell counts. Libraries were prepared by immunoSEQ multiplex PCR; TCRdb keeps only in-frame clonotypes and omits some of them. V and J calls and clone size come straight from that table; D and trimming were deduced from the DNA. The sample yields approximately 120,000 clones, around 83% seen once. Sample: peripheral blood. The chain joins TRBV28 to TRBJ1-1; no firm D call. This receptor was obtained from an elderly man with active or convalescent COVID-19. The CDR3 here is CASIRVVGTEAFF. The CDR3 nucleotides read TGTGCCAGCATCCGGGTAGTTGGCACTGAAGCTTTCTTT.